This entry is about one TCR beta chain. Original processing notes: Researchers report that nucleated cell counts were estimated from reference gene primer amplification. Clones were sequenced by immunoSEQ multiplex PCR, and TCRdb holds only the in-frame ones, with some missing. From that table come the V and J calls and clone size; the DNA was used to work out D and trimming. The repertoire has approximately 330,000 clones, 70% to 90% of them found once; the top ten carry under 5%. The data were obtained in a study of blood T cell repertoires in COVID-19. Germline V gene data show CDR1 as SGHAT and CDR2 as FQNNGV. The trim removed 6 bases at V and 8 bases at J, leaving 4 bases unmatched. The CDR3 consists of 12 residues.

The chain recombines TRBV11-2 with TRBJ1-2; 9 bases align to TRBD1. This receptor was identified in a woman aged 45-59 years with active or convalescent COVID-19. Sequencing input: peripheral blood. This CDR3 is CASSRDRVGYTF. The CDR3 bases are TGTGCCAGCAGTAGGGACAGGGTGGGCTACACCTTC.